This paragraph reports one T cell receptor beta chain. This clone occurred once. Its antigen has not been determined. No much larger clonotype is one base removed from it; base qualities were not supplied. This record comes from a study of T cell changes during pregnancy in multiple sclerosis (dated by TCRdb to the late 2010s). For the study in its entirety: The study looked at changes in the T cell repertoire across pregnancy in women with multiple sclerosis.

Spanning cysteine to phenylalanine, the CDR3 consists of 12 amino acids. Only the CDR3 DNA is retained, 36 bases long and in frame from the first base. After removal of 10 bases from V and 7 bases from J, the junction retains 6 bases not matched to a gene. The CDR1 and CDR2 encoded by the germline V gene are LGHNA and YNFKEQ. The library was produced with the immunoSEQ multiplex PCR assay. Sourced from immuneACCESS, this table was stored by TCRdb with only in-frame sequences that have V and J called. A share of the clones is absent; for the studies checked, an unresolved V gene accounts for under half, and the remainder has no known explanation. In all, the sample holds tens of thousands of clones, and roughly 90% of those were seen once. The biggest ten clones account for about 2.3% of the sample.

The V and J segments used are TRBV4-2 and TRBJ2-7, and TRBD1 matches 11 of the central bases. The TCR was taken from a female donor with multiple sclerosis, enrolled in a pregnancy study. The specimen was peripheral blood, collected in the first trimester of pregnancy. The CDR3 amino acid sequence is: CATGTGGGEQYF. DNA sequence: TGTGCCACCGGGACAGGGGGTGGGGAGCAGTACTTC.